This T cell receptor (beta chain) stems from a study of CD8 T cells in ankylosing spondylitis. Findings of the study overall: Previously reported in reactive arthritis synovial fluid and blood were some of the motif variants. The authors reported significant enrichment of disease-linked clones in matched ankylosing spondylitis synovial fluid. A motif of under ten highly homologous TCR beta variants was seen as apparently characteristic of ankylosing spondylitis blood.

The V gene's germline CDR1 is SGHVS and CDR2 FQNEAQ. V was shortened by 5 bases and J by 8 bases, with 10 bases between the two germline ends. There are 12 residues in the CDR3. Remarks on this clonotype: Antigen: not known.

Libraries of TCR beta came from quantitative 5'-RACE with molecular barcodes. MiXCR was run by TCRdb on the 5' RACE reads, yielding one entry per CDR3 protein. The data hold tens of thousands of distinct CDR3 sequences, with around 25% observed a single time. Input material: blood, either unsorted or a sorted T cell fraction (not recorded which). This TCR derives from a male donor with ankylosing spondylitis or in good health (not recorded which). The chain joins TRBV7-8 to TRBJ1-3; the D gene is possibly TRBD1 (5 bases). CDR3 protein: CASSQTRDTIYF. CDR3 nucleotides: TGTGCCAGCAGCCAAACCAGGGACACCATATATTTT.